A selection of T cell receptor beta chains follows, all from one sample in a study of vaccination and CD4 T cells after COVID-19. Their antigen targets remain unknown. TCRdb passed the PCR reads through MiXCR, listing each CDR3 protein once. Here the sample spans under 20,000 distinct CDR3 sequences, over 60% being singletons. The source material was CD4+ T cells from blood, cultured in vitro, sampled after SARS-CoV-2 vaccination. The receptor set was obtained from a human donor who received a COVID-19 vaccine. CDR3s include the opening cysteine and the closing phenylalanine or tryptophan. A D gene is named only where the DNA matches it firmly. Not all rows give a size; the values are once, few, many and, for expanded clones, a class.

j_gene,v_gene,abundance,d_gene,CDR3aa,CDR3nt
TRBJ1-5,TRBV24-1,-,TRBD1,CATPDRDNQPQHF,TGTGCCACCCCGGACAGGGACAATCAGCCCCAGCATTTT
TRBJ2-1,TRBV30,-,-,CAWAQYNEQFF,TGTGCCTGGGCCCAGTACAATGAGCAGTTCTTC
TRBJ1-5,TRBV6-1,-,-,CASSGGGSGNQPQHF,TGTGCCAGCAGCGGGGGGGGGTCTGGAAATCAGCCCCAGCATTTT
TRBJ1-6,TRBV25-1,-,-,CASSGPMSGSPLHF,TGTGCCAGCAGTGGGCCAATGTCGGGATCACCCCTCCACTTT
TRBJ2-4,TRBV2,-,TRBD1,CASSGTGSIQYF,TGTGCCAGCAGTGGGACAGGAAGCATTCAGTACTTC
TRBJ1-1,TRBV27,-,-,CASTTPGSTEAFF,TGTGCCAGCACCACCCCAGGGAGCACTGAAGCTTTCTTT
TRBJ2-2,TRBV19,-,-,CASSTSFSELFF,TGTGCCAGTAGTACTAGCTTCTCGGAGCTGTTTTTT
TRBJ1-1,TRBV6-1,-,TRBD1,CASRSETGGLNTEAFF,TGTGCCAGCAGATCCGAGACAGGGGGCTTGAACACTGAAGCTTTCTTT
TRBJ2-5,TRBV5-1,-,-,CASTESSGGETQYF,TGCGCCAGCACCGAAAGTTCAGGGGGGGAGACCCAGTACTTC
TRBJ2-5,TRBV25-1,once,TRBD2,CASSDWRGSPETQYF,TGTGCCAGCAGTGATTGGCGGGGGAGTCCGGAGACCCAGTACTTC
TRBJ1-2,TRBV6-1,once,-,CASSPEGYGYTF,TGTGCCAGCAGTCCAGAGGGCTATGGCTACACCTTC
TRBJ1-4,TRBV12-3/TRBV12-4,-,-,CASSPSDLTGKLFF,TGTGCCAGCAGTCCCTCCGATCTAACGGGGAAACTGTTTTTT
TRBJ1-3,TRBV20-1,-,TRBD1,CSAQGGAGNTIYF,TGCAGTGCTCAGGGGGGAGCTGGAAACACCATATATTTT
TRBJ2-3,TRBV7-6,-,-,CASTNRADTQYF,TGTGCCAGTACCAACAGGGCAGATACGCAGTATTTT
TRBJ2-2,TRBV19,-,-,CATRDNPGELFF,TGTGCCACCAGGGACAACCCCGGGGAGCTGTTTTTT
TRBJ1-3,TRBV20-1,-,-,CSASVNSGNTIYF,TGCAGTGCTAGTGTAAACTCTGGAAACACCATATATTTT
TRBJ2-3,TRBV7-2,-,-,CASSPQDYLTQYF,TGTGCCAGCAGCCCTCAGGACTATTTGACGCAGTATTTT
TRBJ1-1,TRBV5-1,few,-,CASSLAGNTEAFF,TGCGCCAGCAGCTTGGCCGGGAACACTGAAGCTTTCTTT
TRBJ1-1,TRBV7-2,large,-,CASSLGFAPGTEAFF,TGTGCCAGCAGCTTAGGGTTTGCCCCGGGCACTGAAGCTTTCTTT
TRBJ1-5,TRBV6-1,-,-,CASSELGYNQPQHF,TGTGCCAGCAGTGAATTAGGGTACAATCAGCCCCAGCATTTT
TRBJ1-5,TRBV27,few,-,CASSSRQRKSDQPQHF,TGTGCCAGCAGTTCCCGACAGAGAAAATCGGATCAGCCCCAGCATTTT
TRBJ2-5,TRBV4-2,-,TRBD1,CASSHGGQVQETQYF,TGTGCCAGCAGCCACGGGGGACAGGTCCAAGAGACCCAGTACTTC
TRBJ1-2,TRBV30,-,TRBD1,CAWSVGQGAYGYTF,TGTGCCTGGAGTGTCGGGCAGGGGGCTTATGGCTACACCTTC
TRBJ1-2,TRBV20-1,-,TRBD1,CSASPGPGQGSYGYTF,TGCAGTGCTAGCCCTGGGCCGGGACAGGGGAGCTATGGCTACACCTTC
TRBJ1-3,TRBV19,-,-,CASSIPGKLGNTIYF,TGTGCCAGTAGTATCCCCGGAAAACTCGGAAACACCATATATTTT